These 15 T cell receptor beta chains were all obtained from the same sample, sequenced in a study of monozygotic twins with inflammatory bowel disease. Following a re-call of the 5' RACE reads, TCRdb has one entry per CDR3 protein and lacks DNA. The sample's table shows under 200,000 distinct CDR3 sequences. Source material: blood. The receptor source for this set is a human donor with ulcerative colitis or Crohn's disease, or a healthy co-twin of an affected twin (not recorded which).

The CDR3 spells CASSLEGPWGEQYF. The chain joins TRBV7-3 to TRBJ2-7; TCRdb gives TRBD2 as the D gene, but with no DNA this cannot be confirmed. This CDR3 spans 14 amino acids. Germline CDR1 SGHTA, CDR2 FQGTGA. The full variable domain, its missing parts supplied by reference TRBV7-3 and TRBJ2-7, is GAGVSQTPSNKVTEKGKYVELRCDPISGHTALYWYRQSLGQGPEFLIYFQGTGAADDSGLPNDRFFAVRPEGSVSTLKIQRTERGDSAVYLCASSLEGPWGEQYFGPGTRLTVT.

The rearrangement uses TRBV7-9 and TRBJ2-2; the D gene TCRdb calls, TRBD1, cannot be checked with no DNA. This CDR3 is 13 amino acids long. The germline V gene encodes CDR1 SEHNR and CDR2 FQNEAQ (reference sequence). CDR3 sequence reads: CAINGGASGELFF.

The chain combines TRBV11-2 with TRBJ2-1; the TRBD2 assignment by TCRdb is unverifiable without DNA. Germline V CDR1 and CDR2: SGHAT, FQNNGV. This CDR3 has 16 residues. CDR3 amino acids: CASSFTGGHLSNEQFF.

CDR3 sequence: CASSLTGMETQYF. The chain has TRBV7-3 and TRBJ2-5. This CDR3 has 13 amino acids. Germline V CDR1 and CDR2: SGHTA, FQGTGA.

The CDR3 reads CASSSGAESYEQYF. The chain is built from TRBV5-1 and TRBJ2-7. Germline values: CDR1 SGHRS, CDR2 YFSETQ. The CDR3 loop spans 14 amino acids.

This chain connects TRBV16 to TRBJ2-4. The length of the CDR3 is 14 residues. CDR1 and CDR2 (germline): KGHSY, FQNENV. CDR3 sequence reads: CASSPFDGKNIQYF.

The chain has TRBV18 and TRBJ1-1; the D gene TCRdb calls, TRBD1, cannot be checked with no DNA. The germline V gene has CDR1 KGHSH and CDR2 LQKENI. There are 16 residues in the CDR3. The CDR3 region is CASSPDGQGRYTEAFF.

This chain joins TRBV19 and TRBJ2-6; TCRdb outputs TRBD1, but without DNA this stays unchecked. In germline, CDR1 is LNHDA, CDR2 SQIVND (reference sequence). The CDR3 length is 15 residues. CDR3 loop: CASSTGMAGANVLTF.

The CDR3 region is CATSRGGSGGNEQFF. The rearrangement joins TRBV15 to TRBJ2-1; TCRdb picks TRBD2, but there is no DNA to check that call. Germline V gene data show CDR1 as LNHNV and CDR2 as YYDKDF (reference sequence). The CDR3 spans 15 residues.

The chain uses TRBV5-1 and TRBJ2-7; the D gene TCRdb calls, TRBD1, cannot be checked with no DNA. Germline-derived CDR1 and CDR2 are SGHRS and YFSETQ. This CDR3 comprises 13 residues. CDR3 loop: CASNGTGVYEQYF.

The genes are TRBV27 and TRBJ2-5; the TRBD2 assignment by TCRdb is unverifiable without DNA. Per the germline V gene, CDR1 is MNHEY and CDR2 is SMNVEV (reference sequence). The CDR3 has 17 residues. The chain's CDR3 is CASSSLAGASSGETQYF.

This chain connects TRBV11-2 to TRBJ1-1. CDR3 length: 14 residues. CDR1 and CDR2 (germline): SGHAT, FQNNGV. This chain's CDR3 is CASSPARGYTEAFF.

This chain uses TRBV24-1 with TRBJ2-2; TCRdb designates TRBD1, a call that cannot be tested without DNA. CDR1 is KGHDR and CDR2 is SFDVKD in the germline V gene. This CDR3 spans 14 amino acids. The CDR3: CATTGAGGTGELFF.

The genes are TRBV3-1 and TRBJ2-1; absent DNA, TCRdb's TRBD1 call cannot be checked. Germline V CDR1 and CDR2: LGHDT, YNNKEL (reference sequence). CDR3 length equals 19 residues. CDR3 region: CASSPATGRTQSPNNEQFF.

This chain joins TRBV28 and TRBJ2-1; TCRdb selects TRBD2, and the lack of DNA leaves this call unchecked. CDR1 MDHEN and CDR2 SYDVKM come from the germline V gene. The CDR3 is made up of 14 amino acids. CDR3: CATSAGSLYNEQFF.